Below, 15 T cell receptor beta chains from the same sample are listed, as sequenced in a study of patients and donors after allogeneic stem cell transplantation. TCRdb called the RT-PCR reads again in MiXCR, with one record for every CDR3 protein. The sample has about 160,000 distinct CDR3 sequences, about 29% seen once. The specimen was blood, either unsorted or a sorted T cell fraction (not recorded which). These receptors all come from a human donor who was either an allogeneic HSCT recipient or a stem cell or donor lymphocyte infusion donor (not recorded which). It is not recorded whose cells these are; they may come from a transplant donor.

This clonotype was found a few times. The chain's CDR3 is CSVEDRGQGTGELFF. As DNA, the CDR3 is TGCAGCGTTGAAGATCGGGGACAGGGCACCGGGGAGCTGTTTTTT. This rearrangement joins TRBV29-1 to TRBJ2-2, with TRBD1 matching over 9 bases. The CDR3 runs to 15 residues. V trimming: 0 bases; J trimming: 4 bases; junction bases outside the gene matches: 3. Per germline, CDR1 SQVTM and CDR2 ANQGSEA.

The chain is built from TRBV12-5 and TRBJ2-3; D remains ambiguous. Germline V CDR1 and CDR2: LGHNT, FRNRAP. The V end lost 4 bases, the J end lost 7 bases, and 9 bases lay between the germline ends. There are 12 residues in the CDR3. CDR3 bases: TGTGCTAGTGGTTCCGCGCGAAATACGCAGTATTTT. This translates into CASGSARNTQYF.

V gene TRBV12-3 or TRBV12-4 combines with J gene TRBJ2-1, with unresolved D. The CDR3 extends over 13 amino acids. The V end lost 3 bases, the J end lost 5 bases, and 8 bases lay between the germline ends. In DNA form, the CDR3 reads TGTGCCAGCAGTTTGGTAGGAAACAATGAGCAGTTCTTC. It specifies CASSLVGNNEQFF.

This rearrangement joins TRBV12-3 or TRBV12-4 to TRBJ2-7; tentative D call: TRBD2 (6 bases). V lost 7 bases to trimming and J lost 1 base, with 14 bases between them. This CDR3 has 14 amino acids. For the CDR3, the DNA is TGTGCCAGCACCCTAGGGGAGGAATCCTACGAGCAGTACTTC. Protein product: CASTLGEESYEQYF.

The chain employs TRBV27 and TRBJ2-7, with 8 bases fitting TRBD2. The V gene end was trimmed by 0 bases and the J gene end by 7 bases; junction bases not matched to a gene: 8. Germline V gene data show CDR1 as MNHEY and CDR2 as SMNVEV (reference sequence). This CDR3 comprises 15 residues. CDR3 bases: TGTGCCAGCAGTTTATCCCCAGCGGGAGAGGGAGAGCAGTACTTC. Its protein product is CASSLSPAGEGEQYF.

This clonotype has ten or more counts. This chain uses TRBV20-1 with TRBJ1-5, with D unresolved. The CDR3 is 16 amino acids. The ends were cut back, 0 bases at V and 0 bases at J, with 12 bases in the middle. Germline V gene data show CDR1 as DFQATT and CDR2 as SNEGSKA (reference sequence). CDR3 DNA: TGCAGTGCTAGAGAGGATTGGGGTTATAGCAATCAGCCCCAGCATTTT. Translating it yields CSAREDWGYSNQPQHF.

This chain links TRBV6-2 or TRBV6-3 with TRBJ2-7; a possible D gene is TRBD1 (6 bases). The CDR3 is made up of 15 amino acids. The germline V gene encodes CDR1 MNHEY and CDR2 SVGEGT. V was clipped by 8 bases and J by 3 bases, with 20 bases between them. CDR3 loop: CASAPAGGHYYEQYF. In nucleotides, the CDR3 is TGTGCCAGCGCTCCAGCTGGGGGACATTACTACGAGCAGTACTTC.

The chain links TRBV12-3 or TRBV12-4 to TRBJ2-3; the match to TRBD2 covers 8 bases. This CDR3 is built from 14 residues. The J segment lost 8 bases and the V segment lost 3 bases, leaving 7 bases of the junction unmatched. This CDR3 is CASSFLAGGGTQYF. The CDR3 nucleotides read TGTGCCAGCAGTTTTCTGGCGGGAGGAGGTACGCAGTATTTT.

There are a few counts of this clonotype. The rearrangement uses TRBV30 and TRBJ1-6; no clear D. This CDR3 has 13 residues. V lost 4 bases, J lost 5 bases, and 9 bases lay in between. From germline, CDR1 is GTSNPN and CDR2 SVGIG (reference sequence). CDR3 amino acids: CAWTPVNNSPLHF. The CDR3 DNA reads TGTGCCTGGACGCCAGTGAATAATTCACCCCTCCACTTT.

This clonotype has at least ten counts. The rearrangement links TRBV5-1 to TRBJ1-1, with unresolved D. Trimming shortened V by 0 bases and J by 8 bases, and 8 bases separated the two germline ends. From germline, CDR1 is SGHRS and CDR2 YFSETQ. The CDR3 is made up of 12 amino acids. DNA of the CDR3: TGCGCCAGCAGCTTGGAGGCCGGGGAAGCTTTCTTT. Translated, it gives CASSLEAGEAFF.

This clonotype was picked up a small number of times. This chain links TRBV3-1 with TRBJ2-3, with D possibly TRBD1 on 5 matching bases. The V end was cut by 3 bases, the J end by 6 bases, with 19 bases between. Germline loops: CDR1 LGHDT, CDR2 YNNKEL (reference sequence). This CDR3 contains 16 residues. This chain's CDR3 is CASSQFVGLGADTQYF. The DNA of the CDR3 is TGTGCCAGCAGCCAGTTTGTCGGGCTAGGGGCGGATACGCAGTATTTT.

This clonotype has a handful of counts. The chain uses TRBV12-3 or TRBV12-4 and TRBJ2-2; D possibly corresponds to TRBD1 (5 bases). The CDR3 is 15 residues long. With 7 bases removed from V and 4 bases from J, the gap between germline ends came to 16 bases. CDR3 sequence (DNA): TGTGCCAGCACCCCGCGGCGGACAACCACCGGGGAGCTGTTTTTT. Translating gives CASTPRRTTTGELFF.

This clonotype was observed many times. CDR3 bases: TGTGCCAGCAGTTTATCGTTATATAGCAATCAGCCCCAGCATTTT. This codes for CASSLSLYSNQPQHF. This chain links TRBV27 with TRBJ1-5; D gene unclear. Germline assignment: CDR1 MNHEY and CDR2 SMNVEV (reference sequence). Trimming took off 0 bases at V and 0 bases at J, with 6 bases between the two ends. The CDR3 loop spans 15 amino acids.

The rearrangement joins TRBV24-1 to TRBJ2-2; 9 nucleotides line up with TRBD2. This CDR3 has 13 amino acids. Losses at the gene ends were 7 bases for V and 6 bases for J; bases not matched to a gene: 2. Germline V gene sequence: CDR1 KGHDR, CDR2 SFDVKD. The CDR3: CATRASGAGELFF. In nucleotides, the CDR3 is TGTGCCACCAGGGCTAGCGGGGCCGGGGAGCTGTTTTTT.

This clonotype was seen many times. The rearrangement links TRBV5-1 to TRBJ1-4; unclear D gene. CDR3 length: 16 amino acids. Trimming removed 0 bases at V and 7 bases at J, with 16 bases between. Per the germline V gene, CDR1 is SGHRS and CDR2 is YFSETQ. CDR3 region: CASSLAGPRMGEKLFF. For the CDR3, the DNA is TGCGCCAGCAGCTTGGCCGGACCACGAATGGGTGAAAAACTGTTTTTT.